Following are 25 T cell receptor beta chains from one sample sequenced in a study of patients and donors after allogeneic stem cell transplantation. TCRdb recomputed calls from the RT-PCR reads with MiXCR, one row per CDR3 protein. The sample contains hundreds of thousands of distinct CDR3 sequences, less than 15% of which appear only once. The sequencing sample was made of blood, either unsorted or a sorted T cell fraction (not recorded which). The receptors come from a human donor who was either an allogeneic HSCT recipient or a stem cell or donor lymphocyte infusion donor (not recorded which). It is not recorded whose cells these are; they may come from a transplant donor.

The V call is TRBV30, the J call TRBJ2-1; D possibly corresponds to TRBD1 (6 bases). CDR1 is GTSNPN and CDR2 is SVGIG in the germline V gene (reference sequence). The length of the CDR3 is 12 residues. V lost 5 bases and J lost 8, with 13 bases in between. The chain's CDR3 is CAWGKQGHEQFF. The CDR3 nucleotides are TGTGCCTGGGGAAAACAGGGCCATGAGCAGTTCTTC.

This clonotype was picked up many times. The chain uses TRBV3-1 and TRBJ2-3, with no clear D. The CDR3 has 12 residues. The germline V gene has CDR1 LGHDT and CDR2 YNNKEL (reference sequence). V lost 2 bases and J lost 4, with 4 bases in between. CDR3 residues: CASSQSPDTQYF. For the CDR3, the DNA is TGTGCCAGCAGCCAATCCCCAGATACGCAGTATTTT.

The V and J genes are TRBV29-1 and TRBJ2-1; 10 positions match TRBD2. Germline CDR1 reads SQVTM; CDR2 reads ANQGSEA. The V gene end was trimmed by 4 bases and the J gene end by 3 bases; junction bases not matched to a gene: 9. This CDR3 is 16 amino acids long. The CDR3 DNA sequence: TGCAGCGTTGCTCCCGGACTAGCGGACCACTACAATGAGCAGTTCTTC. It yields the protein CSVAPGLADHYNEQFF.

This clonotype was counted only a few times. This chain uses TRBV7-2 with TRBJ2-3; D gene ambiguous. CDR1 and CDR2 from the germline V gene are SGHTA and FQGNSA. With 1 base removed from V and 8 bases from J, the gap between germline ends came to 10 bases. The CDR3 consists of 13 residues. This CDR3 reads CASSLDGYSTQYF. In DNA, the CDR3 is TGTGCCAGCAGCTTAGATGGCTATAGTACGCAGTATTTT. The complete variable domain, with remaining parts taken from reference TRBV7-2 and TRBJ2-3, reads GAGVSQSPSNKVTEKGKDVELRCDPISGHTALYWYRQSLGQGLEFLIYFQGNSAPDKSGLPSDRFSAERTGGSVSTLTIQRTQQEDSAVYLCASSLDGYSTQYFGPGTRLTVL.

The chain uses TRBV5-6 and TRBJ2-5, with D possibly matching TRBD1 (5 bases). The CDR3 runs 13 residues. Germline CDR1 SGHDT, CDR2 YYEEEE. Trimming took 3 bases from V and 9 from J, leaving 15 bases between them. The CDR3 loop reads CASSSDRQLAQYF. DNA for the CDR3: TGTGCCAGCAGCTCCGACCGACAGTTGGCCCAGTACTTC.

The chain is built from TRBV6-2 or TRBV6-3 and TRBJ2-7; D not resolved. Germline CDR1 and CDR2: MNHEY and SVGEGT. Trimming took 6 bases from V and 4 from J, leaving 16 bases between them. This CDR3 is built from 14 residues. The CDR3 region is CASSLNSGWYEQYF. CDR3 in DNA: TGTGCCAGCAGCCTAAACTCCGGCTGGTACGAGCAGTACTTC.

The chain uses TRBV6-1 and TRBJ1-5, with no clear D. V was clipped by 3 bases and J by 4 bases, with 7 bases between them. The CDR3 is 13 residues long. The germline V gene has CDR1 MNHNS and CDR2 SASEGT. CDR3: CASSENWNQPQHF. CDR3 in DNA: TGTGCCAGCAGTGAGAACTGGAATCAGCCCCAGCATTTT.

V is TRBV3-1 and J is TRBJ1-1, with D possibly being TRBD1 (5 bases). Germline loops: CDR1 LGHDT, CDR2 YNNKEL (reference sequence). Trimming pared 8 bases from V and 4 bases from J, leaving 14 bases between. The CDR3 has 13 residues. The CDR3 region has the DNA TGTGCCAGCGGGAGGGGTGAGGGCACTGAAGCTTTCTTT. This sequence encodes CASGRGEGTEAFF.

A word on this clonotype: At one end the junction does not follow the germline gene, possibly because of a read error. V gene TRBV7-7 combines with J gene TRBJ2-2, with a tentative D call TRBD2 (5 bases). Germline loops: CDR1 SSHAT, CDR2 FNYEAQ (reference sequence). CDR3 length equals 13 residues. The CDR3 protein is CASSLEGARELFF. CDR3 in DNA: TGTGCTAGCAGCTTAGAGGGTGCTCGGGAGCTGTTTTTT.

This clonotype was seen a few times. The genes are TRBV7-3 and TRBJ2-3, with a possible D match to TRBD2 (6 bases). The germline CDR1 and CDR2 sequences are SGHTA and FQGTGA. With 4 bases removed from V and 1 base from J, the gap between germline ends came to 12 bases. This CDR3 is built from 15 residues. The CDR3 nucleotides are TGTGCCAGCAGCTCGAGTAGCGGACGCACAGATACGCAGTATTTT. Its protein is CASSSSSGRTDTQYF. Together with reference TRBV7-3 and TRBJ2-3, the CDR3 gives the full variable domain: GAGVSQTPSNKVTEKGKYVELRCDPISGHTALYWYRQSLGQGPEFLIYFQGTGAADDSGLPNDRFFAVRPEGSVSTLKIQRTERGDSAVYLCASSSSSGRTDTQYFGPGTRLTVL.

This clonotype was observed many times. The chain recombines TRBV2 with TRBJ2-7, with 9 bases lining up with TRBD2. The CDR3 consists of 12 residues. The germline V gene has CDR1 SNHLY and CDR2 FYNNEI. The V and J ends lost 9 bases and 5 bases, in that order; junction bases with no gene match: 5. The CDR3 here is CASELAGNEQYF. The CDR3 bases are TGTGCCAGTGAGCTAGCGGGAAACGAGCAGTACTTC.

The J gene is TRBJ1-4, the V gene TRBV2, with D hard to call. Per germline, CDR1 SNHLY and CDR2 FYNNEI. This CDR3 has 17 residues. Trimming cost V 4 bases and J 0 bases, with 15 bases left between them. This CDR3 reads CASSAGPRHSTNEKLFF. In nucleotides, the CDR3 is TGTGCCAGCAGTGCCGGGCCCCGCCACTCAACTAATGAAAAACTGTTTTTT.

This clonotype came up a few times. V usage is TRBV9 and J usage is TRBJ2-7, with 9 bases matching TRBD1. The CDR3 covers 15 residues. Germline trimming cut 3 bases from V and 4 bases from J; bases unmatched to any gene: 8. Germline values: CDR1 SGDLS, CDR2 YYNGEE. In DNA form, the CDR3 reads TGTGCCAGCAGCGCAACGGGACAGGGACGTTACGAGCAGTACTTC. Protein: CASSATGQGRYEQYF.

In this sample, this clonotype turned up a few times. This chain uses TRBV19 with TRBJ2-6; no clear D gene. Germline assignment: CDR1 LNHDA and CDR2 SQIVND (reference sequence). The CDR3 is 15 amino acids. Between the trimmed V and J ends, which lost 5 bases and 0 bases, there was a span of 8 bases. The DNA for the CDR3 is TGTGCCAGTAGTCCACGGAGCTCTGGGGCCAACGTCCTGACTTTC. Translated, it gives CASSPRSSGANVLTF.

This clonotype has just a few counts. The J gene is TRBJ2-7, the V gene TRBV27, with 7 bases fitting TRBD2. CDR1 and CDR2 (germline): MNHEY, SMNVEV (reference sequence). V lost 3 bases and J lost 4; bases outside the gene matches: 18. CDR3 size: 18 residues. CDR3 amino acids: CASSFTVGLADPFYEQYF. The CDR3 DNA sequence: TGTGCCAGCAGTTTTACGGTGGGGCTAGCGGACCCATTTTACGAGCAGTACTTC.

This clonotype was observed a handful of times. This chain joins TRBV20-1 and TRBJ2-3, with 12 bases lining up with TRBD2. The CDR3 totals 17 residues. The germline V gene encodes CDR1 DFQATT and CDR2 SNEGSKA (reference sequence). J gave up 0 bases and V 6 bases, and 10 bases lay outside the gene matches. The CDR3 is CSATTGTSGLSTDTQYF. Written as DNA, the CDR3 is TGCAGTGCAACCACCGGGACTAGCGGGCTAAGCACAGATACGCAGTATTTT.

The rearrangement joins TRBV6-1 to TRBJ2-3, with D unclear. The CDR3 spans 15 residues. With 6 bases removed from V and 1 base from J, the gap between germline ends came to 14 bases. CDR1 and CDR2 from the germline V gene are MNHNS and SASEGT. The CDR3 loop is CASRDRDTGTDTQYF. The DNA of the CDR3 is TGTGCCAGCAGGGACCGAGACACAGGCACAGATACGCAGTATTTT.

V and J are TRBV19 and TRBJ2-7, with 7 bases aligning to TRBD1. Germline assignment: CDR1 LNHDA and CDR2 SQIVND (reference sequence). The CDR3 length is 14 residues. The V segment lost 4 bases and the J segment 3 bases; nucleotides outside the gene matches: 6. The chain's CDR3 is CASSRDSFLYEQYF. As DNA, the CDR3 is TGTGCCAGTAGTAGGGACAGTTTCCTCTACGAGCAGTACTTC.

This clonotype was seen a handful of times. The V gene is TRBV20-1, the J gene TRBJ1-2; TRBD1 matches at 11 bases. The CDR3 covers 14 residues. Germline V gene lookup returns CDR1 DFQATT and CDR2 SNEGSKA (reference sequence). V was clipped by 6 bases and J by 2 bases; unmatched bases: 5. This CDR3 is CSAVGTGGNYGYTF. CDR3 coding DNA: TGCAGTGCCGTAGGGACAGGGGGAAACTATGGCTACACCTTC.

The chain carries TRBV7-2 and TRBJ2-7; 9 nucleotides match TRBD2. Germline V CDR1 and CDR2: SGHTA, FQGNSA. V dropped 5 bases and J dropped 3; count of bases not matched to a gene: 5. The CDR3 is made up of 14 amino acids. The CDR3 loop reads CASSLGLAYYEQYF. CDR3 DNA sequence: TGTGCCAGCAGCCTGGGACTAGCCTACTACGAGCAGTACTTC.

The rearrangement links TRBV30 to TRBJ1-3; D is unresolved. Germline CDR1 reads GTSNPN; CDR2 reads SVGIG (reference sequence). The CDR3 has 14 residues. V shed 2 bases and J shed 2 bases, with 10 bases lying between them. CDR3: CAWSNLGTGNTIYF. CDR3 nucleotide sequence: TGTGCCTGGAGTAACCTTGGGACTGGAAACACCATATATTTT.

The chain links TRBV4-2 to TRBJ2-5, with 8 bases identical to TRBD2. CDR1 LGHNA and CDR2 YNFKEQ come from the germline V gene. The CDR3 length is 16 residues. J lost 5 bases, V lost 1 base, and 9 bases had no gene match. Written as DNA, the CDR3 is TGTGCCAGCAGCCAAGTATCCAGCGGGAGACGGGAGACCCAGTACTTC. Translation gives CASSQVSSGRRETQYF.

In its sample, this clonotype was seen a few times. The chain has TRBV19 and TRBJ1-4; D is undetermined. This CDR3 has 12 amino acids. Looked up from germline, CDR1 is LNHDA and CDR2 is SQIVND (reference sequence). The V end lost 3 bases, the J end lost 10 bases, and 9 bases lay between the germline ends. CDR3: CASSIYYGKLFF. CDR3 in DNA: TGTGCCAGTAGTATTTATTACGGAAAACTGTTTTTT.

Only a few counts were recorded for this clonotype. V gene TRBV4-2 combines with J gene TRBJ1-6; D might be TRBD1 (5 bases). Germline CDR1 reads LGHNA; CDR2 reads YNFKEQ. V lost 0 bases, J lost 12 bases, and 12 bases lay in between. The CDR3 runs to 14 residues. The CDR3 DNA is TGTGCCAGCAGCCAAGATGAAGGGGAGAAACCCCTCCACTTT. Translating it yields CASSQDEGEKPLHF.

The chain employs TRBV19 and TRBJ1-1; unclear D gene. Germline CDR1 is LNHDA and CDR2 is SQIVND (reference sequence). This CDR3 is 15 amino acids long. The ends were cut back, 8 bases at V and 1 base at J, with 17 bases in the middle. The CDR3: CASGGTGYKNTEAFF. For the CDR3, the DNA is TGTGCCAGTGGAGGAACGGGGTACAAGAACACTGAAGCTTTCTTT.